One and the same sample provided the 17 T cell receptor beta chains below, sequenced in a study of vaccination and CD4 T cells after COVID-19. The Oncomine TCR Beta short-read assay was what sequenced the DNA obtained from cultured CD4+ T cells. Each CDR3 protein gets one entry after TCRdb re-called the PCR reads with MiXCR. The data show almost 6,000 distinct CDR3 sequences, with around a third seen just once and 25% to 30% held by the top ten. Treatment meaning: approximately 9-day PBMC culture with coronavirus spike peptide pools or control peptides (ViraFEST assay). The unexposed donor provided CD4+ T cells, which were taken before the COVID-19 pandemic (2011-2018). No antigen has been identified for these receptors. Sequencing was carried out using CD4+ T cells from blood, cultured in vitro. These TCRs come from a human donor in good health.

This clonotype was recorded a few times. The chain has TRBV19 and TRBJ2-7; 8 bases align to TRBD1. The germline CDR1 and CDR2 sequences are LNHDA and SQIVND (reference sequence). The CDR3 has 12 residues. V gave up 7 bases and J gave up 3 bases; unmatched junction bases: 2. CDR3: CASMDRDYEQYF. The CDR3 DNA reads as TGTGCCAGTATGGACAGGGACTACGAGCAGTACTTC.

This clonotype showed up just a few times. The chain uses TRBV7-2 and TRBJ1-6; possible D gene TRBD1, 5 bases. The ends were cut back, 6 bases at V and 7 bases at J, with 10 bases in the middle. Germline V gene data show CDR1 as SGHTA and CDR2 as FQGNSA. This CDR3 contains 13 residues. The CDR3 sequence is CASSLNRNSPLHF. CDR3 coding DNA: TGTGCCAGCAGTCTAAACAGGAATTCACCCCTCCACTTT.

This clonotype has more than one count but fewer than ten. This chain uses TRBV6-1 with TRBJ1-1; D not certain. The CDR3 is 14 residues long. The V end was cut by 5 bases, the J end by 1 base, with 11 bases between. In germline, CDR1 is MNHNS, CDR2 SASEGT. CDR3 in amino acids: CASSPHSGNTEAFF. The CDR3 DNA reads TGTGCCAGCAGTCCCCATTCAGGGAACACTGAAGCTTTCTTT.

The rearrangement joins TRBV6-1 to TRBJ1-2; TRBD1 is a possible D gene (5 bases). The ends were cut back, 0 bases at V and 3 bases at J, with 8 bases in the middle. The CDR3 runs 14 residues. The germline V gene has CDR1 MNHNS and CDR2 SASEGT. The CDR3 coding sequence is TGTGCCAGCAGTGAAGCGGGGACGGACTATGGCTACACCTTC. Translated, it gives CASSEAGTDYGYTF.

This chain connects TRBV15 to TRBJ2-5; unclear D gene. V lost 3 bases and J 4 bases, leaving 6 bases between the germline ends. The CDR3 loop spans 12 amino acids. Per germline, CDR1 LNHNV and CDR2 YYDKDF (reference sequence). The CDR3 region has the DNA TGTGCCACCAGCAGGGACGTAGAGACCCAGTACTTC. Its translation is CATSRDVETQYF.

J is TRBJ1-5 and V is TRBV7-3; D remains ambiguous. CDR1 SGHTA and CDR2 FQGTGA come from the germline V gene. The CDR3 runs 13 residues. V lost 2 bases to trimming and J lost 6 bases, with 8 bases between them. The CDR3 protein is CASSLERSQPQHF. CDR3 DNA: TGTGCCAGCAGCTTAGAGAGGAGTCAGCCCCAGCATTTT. The entire variable domain, with the rest obtained from reference TRBV7-3 and TRBJ1-5, is as follows: GAGVSQTPSNKVTEKGKYVELRCDPISGHTALYWYRQSLGQGPEFLIYFQGTGAADDSGLPNDRFFAVRPEGSVSTLKIQRTERGDSAVYLCASSLERSQPQHFGDGTRLSIL.

Regarding this clonotype: At one end the junction does not follow the germline gene, possibly because of a read error. The rearrangement joins TRBV12-3 or TRBV12-4 to TRBJ2-5, with 8 bases lining up with TRBD2. The CDR3 is made up of 13 amino acids. CDR3 sequence reads: CASSLAGTETQYF. CDR3 coding DNA: TGTGCCAGCAGCTTAGCGGGGACCGAGACCCAGTACTTC.

This clonotype was observed a few times. The rearrangement uses TRBV24-1 and TRBJ2-3, with TRBD1 matching 10 bases. Germline trimming cut 5 bases from V and 5 bases from J; bases unmatched to any gene: 3. CDR1 is KGHDR, CDR2 SFDVKD, per germline. This CDR3 region has 14 residues. CDR3 sequence reads: CATSGTGGIDTQYF. Written as DNA, the CDR3 is TGTGCCACCAGTGGGACAGGGGGTATAGATACGCAGTATTTT.

The rearrangement joins TRBV6-5 to TRBJ2-7; 8 bases agree with TRBD2. The CDR3 contains 16 residues. Unmatched junction bases numbered 13, after V lost 6 bases and J lost 3 bases. Germline V gene lookup returns CDR1 MNHEY and CDR2 SVGAGI. The CDR3 sequence is CASSYSGGRFYYEQYF. The CDR3 DNA reads as TGTGCCAGCAGCTACAGCGGGGGCCGGTTTTACTACGAGCAGTACTTC.

The CDR3 nucleotides are TGTGCCAGCAGCTTGGGGGGAACAGGTGGACAAGCTTTCTTT. Amino acid sequence: CASSLGGTGGQAFF. This sequence joins TRBV5-8 and TRBJ1-1; possibly TRBD1 for D (5 bases). Germline values: CDR1 SGHTS, CDR2 YDEGEE. The CDR3 is made up of 14 amino acids. Trimming pared 0 bases from V and 9 bases from J, leaving 15 bases between.

The CDR3 region has the DNA TGTGCCAGCCGGACTAGCGGGGTATCAGATACGCAGTATTTT. Its translation is CASRTSGVSDTQYF. The chain uses TRBV6-1 and TRBJ2-3, with 12 positions matching TRBD2. CDR1 is MNHNS, CDR2 SASEGT, per germline. The J segment lost 4 bases and the V segment lost 8 bases, leaving 4 bases of the junction unmatched. This CDR3 contains 14 residues.

For this clonotype: The junction shows a germline mismatch at one end, possibly a read error. The V and J genes are TRBV19 and TRBJ1-1; 7 nucleotides match TRBD1. Germline assignment: CDR1 LNHDA and CDR2 SQIVND (reference sequence). The length of the CDR3 is 14 residues. CDR3 loop: CASRIGQAQTEAFF. DNA for the CDR3: TGTGCCAGTAGGATAGGACAGGCCCAGACTGAAGCTTTCTTT.

The chain recombines TRBV10-1 with TRBJ2-7; 9 positions agree with TRBD1. The V gene end was trimmed by 3 bases and the J gene end by 1 base; junction bases not matched to a gene: 13. Germline CDR1 is WNHNN and CDR2 is SYGVQD (reference sequence). The CDR3 sequence is 18 residues long. The CDR3: CASSEPHRGTGPSYEQYF. The DNA for the CDR3 is TGCGCCAGCAGTGAACCCCACCGGGGGACAGGGCCATCCTACGAGCAGTACTTC.

The chain recombines TRBV20-1 with TRBJ2-7; D call uncertain. V was shortened by 3 bases and J by 4 bases, with 10 bases between the two germline ends. Per germline, CDR1 DFQATT and CDR2 SNEGSKA (reference sequence). The CDR3 has 12 amino acids. The CDR3 region is CSASLDLYEQYF. The DNA for the CDR3 is TGCAGTGCTAGTCTGGACCTTTACGAGCAGTACTTC.

This rearrangement joins TRBV10-3 to TRBJ2-7; a weak D match, TRBD1 (6 bases). Germline V gene lookup returns CDR1 ENHRY and CDR2 SYGVKD. There are 14 residues in the CDR3. V gave up 7 bases and J gave up 3 bases, with 16 bases separating them. The CDR3 region is CAINGDTVNYEQYF. The CDR3 DNA reads TGTGCCATCAATGGGGACACCGTTAACTACGAGCAGTACTTC.

The chain joins TRBV2 to TRBJ1-5; tentatively, D is TRBD1 (5 bases). Trimming shortened V by 6 bases and J by 6 bases, and 15 bases separated the two germline ends. The CDR3 sequence is 14 residues long. Germline CDR1 SNHLY, CDR2 FYNNEI. The CDR3 here is CASRAGGEGQPQHF. The CDR3 nucleotides are TGTGCCAGCAGGGCCGGGGGGGAGGGTCAGCCCCAGCATTTT. The variable domain in full, completed from reference TRBV2 and TRBJ1-5, reads EPEVTQTPSHQVTQMGQEVILRCVPISNHLYFYWYRQILGQKVEFLVSFYNNEISEKSEIFDDQFSVERPDGSNFTLKIRSTKLEDSAMYFCASRAGGEGQPQHFGDGTRLSIL.

This rearrangement joins TRBV19 to TRBJ2-6, with D perhaps TRBD2 (5 bases). Trimming took off 8 bases at V and 0 bases at J, with 14 bases between the two ends. The CDR3 is made up of 16 amino acids. Germline CDR1 LNHDA, CDR2 SQIVND (reference sequence). CDR3 in DNA: TGTGCCAGTCCCCGGGAACCTCCCTCTGGGGCCAACGTCCTGACTTTC. It codes for CASPREPPSGANVLTF.